These 28 T cell receptor beta chains share one sample of origin, sequenced in a study of blood T cell repertoires in COVID-19. Only in-frame clones appear in the TCRdb table, and some are missing; sequencing was by immunoSEQ multiplex PCR. The table has about 310,000 clones, about 88% seen once. What was sequenced was PBMCs or T cells enriched from blood (not recorded which). These receptors were obtained from a woman in her thirties or forties who had recovered from COVID-19.

The gene calls are TRBV29-1 and TRBJ2-2, with 7 nucleotides matching TRBD1. V lost 7 bases and J lost 1; bases outside the gene matches: 6. This CDR3 region has 14 residues. CDR1 is SQVTM and CDR2 is ANQGSEA in the germline V gene. The CDR3 nucleotides are TGCAGCGCCTACGGGACAGTGAACACCGGGGAGCTGTTTTTT. Encoded protein: CSAYGTVNTGELFF.

The chain recombines TRBV5-1 with TRBJ1-2; the D is unclear. This CDR3 comprises 16 residues. Trimming took 4 bases from V and 0 from J, leaving 16 bases between them. The germline V gene encodes CDR1 SGHRS and CDR2 YFSETQ. CDR3 bases: TGCGCCAGCAGCGTGGCCCAGGCCCCTTCTAACTATGGCTACACCTTC. Translation: CASSVAQAPSNYGYTF.

The chain employs TRBV9 and TRBJ2-1, with 9 bases identical to TRBD2. The CDR3 sequence is 21 residues long. V trimming: 0 bases; J trimming: 2 bases; junction bases outside the gene matches: 18. The germline V gene has CDR1 SGDLS and CDR2 YYNGEE. CDR3 sequence reads: CASSVEGEVAGAFPTYNEQFF. CDR3 in DNA: TGTGCCAGCAGCGTAGAAGGGGAGGTAGCGGGGGCTTTCCCCACCTACAATGAGCAGTTCTTC.

The rearrangement joins TRBV7-2 to TRBJ2-3, with D uncertain. Germline V CDR1 and CDR2: SGHTA, FQGNSA. CDR3 size: 16 residues. V dropped 5 bases and J dropped 0 bases, with 15 bases sitting between them. In nucleotides, the CDR3 is TGTGCCAGCAGCCCTGTTTTTGGGCCTAGCACAGATACGCAGTATTTT. Encoded protein: CASSPVFGPSTDTQYF.

DNA for the CDR3: TGTGCCAGCAGCGTAGGATCGGGAGGGCCGAACATTCAGTACTTC. This gives the protein CASSVGSGGPNIQYF. This sequence joins TRBV9 and TRBJ2-4; 8 nucleotides agree with TRBD2. Germline V CDR1 and CDR2: SGDLS, YYNGEE. Germline trimming cut 0 bases from V and 7 bases from J; bases unmatched to any gene: 6. The CDR3 length is 15 residues.

The V gene is TRBV2, the J gene TRBJ2-7; 7 nucleotides match TRBD2. V was clipped by 3 bases and J by 2 bases; unmatched bases: 7. CDR3 length equals 15 residues. CDR1 and CDR2 (germline): SNHLY, FYNNEI. This chain's CDR3 is CASSDKRDLTYEQYF. CDR3 bases: TGTGCCAGCAGTGACAAGCGGGACTTAACCTACGAGCAGTACTTC.

This chain connects TRBV7-2 to TRBJ1-5; tentative D call: TRBD1 (6 bases). CDR3 length equals 14 residues. The germline V gene encodes CDR1 SGHTA and CDR2 FQGNSA. V gave up 2 bases and J gave up 4 bases, with 9 bases separating them. The CDR3 DNA sequence: TGTGCCAGCAGCTTATTAGGGGGTAATCAGCCCCAGCATTTT. The encoded protein is CASSLLGGNQPQHF.

The chain employs TRBV7-2 and TRBJ1-1; 8 nucleotides agree with TRBD1. CDR3 size: 13 residues. V was pared by 5 bases and J by 10 bases, with 9 bases of the junction left unmatched. CDR1 and CDR2 from the germline V gene are SGHTA and FQGNSA. The CDR3 DNA follows: TGTGCCAGCAGCACACAGGGGGGGTATCTAGCTTTCTTT. Its protein is CASSTQGGYLAFF.

This CDR3 reads CAWSRGTEKLFF. As DNA, the CDR3 is TGTGCCTGGAGTAGGGGGACGGAAAAACTGTTTTTT. The V gene is TRBV30, the J gene TRBJ1-4; D possibly corresponds to TRBD1 (6 bases). The CDR3 is 12 residues long. V lost 2 bases to trimming and J lost 8 bases, with 9 bases between them. Germline CDR1 reads GTSNPN; CDR2 reads SVGIG (reference sequence).

The chain recombines TRBV2 with TRBJ2-7; maybe TRBD2 (6 bases). Deletions cut 4 bases from V and 3 bases from J, with 10 bases between. The CDR3 contains 13 residues. CDR1 SNHLY and CDR2 FYNNEI come from the germline V gene. CDR3 protein: CASSGGMGYEQYF. CDR3 DNA: TGTGCCAGCAGTGGCGGGATGGGCTACGAGCAGTACTTC.

This sequence joins TRBV7-9 and TRBJ1-4; 8 nucleotides align to TRBD1. The V segment lost 5 bases and the J segment 7 bases; nucleotides outside the gene matches: 6. The CDR3 spans 14 residues. Germline lookup yields CDR1 SEHNR and CDR2 FQNEAQ (reference sequence). CDR3 in DNA: TGTGCCAGCAGCCCCGGACAGGGTGTTGAAAAACTGTTTTTT. Its translation: CASSPGQGVEKLFF.

Here the CDR3 reads CASSLAVQGFDYGYTF. Written as DNA, the CDR3 is TGTGCCAGCAGCTTAGCAGTGCAGGGATTCGACTATGGCTACACCTTC. The chain uses TRBV7-2 and TRBJ1-2, with a possible D match to TRBD1 (5 bases). Germline V gene lookup returns CDR1 SGHTA and CDR2 FQGNSA. V lost 0 bases, J lost 3 bases, and 14 bases lay in between. The CDR3 totals 16 residues.

V is TRBV4-2 and J is TRBJ1-1; 7 nucleotides agree with TRBD1. Losses at the gene ends were 2 bases for V and 4 bases for J; bases not matched to a gene: 1. Germline V gene lookup returns CDR1 LGHNA and CDR2 YNFKEQ. CDR3 length: 13 residues. CDR3 nucleotides: TGTGCCAGCAGCCAAACAGGGGTCACTGAAGCTTTCTTT. Translating gives CASSQTGVTEAFF.

The CDR3 region has the DNA TGTGCCTGGAGTCTGAGGGAGAGTGAGCAGTACTTC. It translates to CAWSLRESEQYF. The V and J genes are TRBV30 and TRBJ2-7; a possible D gene is TRBD2 (5 bases). This CDR3 is built from 12 residues. V lost 2 bases, J lost 7 bases, and 12 bases lay in between. Germline-derived CDR1 and CDR2 are GTSNPN and SVGIG (reference sequence).

J is TRBJ1-1 and V is TRBV7-9; 10 bases agree with TRBD1. Germline loops: CDR1 SEHNR, CDR2 FQNEAQ (reference sequence). The V and J ends lost 7 bases and 3 bases, in that order; junction bases with no gene match: 17. The CDR3 covers 18 residues. The CDR3 region is CASIPPLTGGEDYTEAFF. The CDR3 bases are TGTGCCAGCATCCCCCCGCTGACAGGGGGCGAAGACTACACTGAAGCTTTCTTT.

This chain links TRBV27 with TRBJ1-2; TRBD1 aligns across 7 bases. Germline V gives CDR1 MNHEY, CDR2 SMNVEV (reference sequence). V dropped 8 bases and J dropped 2; count of bases not matched to a gene: 5. The CDR3 has 13 amino acids. CDR3 loop: CASGGQSNYGYTF. The CDR3 DNA follows: TGTGCCAGCGGGGGACAGTCAAACTATGGCTACACCTTC.

The chain is built from TRBV19 and TRBJ2-1, with TRBD1 matching 11 bases. CDR3 length: 13 residues. V lost 5 bases, J lost 6 bases, and 0 bases stayed unmatched. From germline, CDR1 is LNHDA and CDR2 SQIVND (reference sequence). The CDR3 reads CASSGTGGNEQFF. CDR3 DNA: TGTGCCAGTAGTGGGACAGGGGGCAATGAGCAGTTCTTC.

V usage is TRBV4-2 and J usage is TRBJ2-7; 10 positions match TRBD2. This CDR3 is 17 amino acids long. CDR1 LGHNA and CDR2 YNFKEQ come from the germline V gene. V dropped 3 bases and J dropped 5; count of bases not matched to a gene: 13. CDR3 residues: CASSQQPHIAGGDEQYF. The CDR3 nucleotides read TGTGCCAGCAGCCAGCAGCCCCATATAGCGGGAGGCGACGAGCAGTACTTC.

The chain combines TRBV30 with TRBJ2-3; no clear D. CDR3 length equals 12 residues. Per the germline V gene, CDR1 is GTSNPN and CDR2 is SVGIG (reference sequence). V gave up 4 bases and J gave up 7 bases, with 12 bases separating them. The CDR3 sequence: CAWNAHPNTQYF. CDR3 nucleotide sequence: TGTGCCTGGAATGCACACCCCAATACGCAGTATTTT. The full variable domain, its missing parts supplied by reference TRBV30 and TRBJ2-3, is SQTIHQWPATLVQPVGSPLSLECTVEGTSNPNLYWYRQAAGRGLQLLFYSVGIGQISSEVPQNLSASRPQDRQFILSSKKLLLSDSGFYLCAWNAHPNTQYFGPGTRLTVL.

The J gene is TRBJ1-1, the V gene TRBV14; a weak D match, TRBD1 (5 bases). Germline V gene data show CDR1 as SGHDN and CDR2 as FVKESK. The CDR3 length is 15 residues. V lost 1 base and J lost 5, with 14 bases in between. This chain's CDR3 is CASSQALGGGTEAFF. In DNA, the CDR3 is TGTGCCAGCAGCCAAGCTTTGGGGGGAGGGACTGAAGCTTTCTTT.

The chain is built from TRBV23-1 and TRBJ1-1, with 8 bases aligning to TRBD1. TRBV23-1 is flagged as an ORF with uncertain function. Unmatched junction bases numbered 14, after V lost 4 bases and J lost 1 base. The CDR3 contains 18 residues. The CDR3 DNA reads as TGCGCCAGCAGTCTCTACCGGAGACAGGGGTCCGGGAACACTGAAGCTTTCTTT. Translated: CASSLYRRQGSGNTEAFF.

V is TRBV2 and J is TRBJ1-1; 8 nucleotides match TRBD1. Trimming took 6 bases from V and 7 from J; bases not matched to a gene: 16. The CDR3 loop spans 16 amino acids. CDR1 and CDR2 from the germline V gene are SNHLY and FYNNEI. CDR3 nucleotides: TGTGCCAGCAGGAGCCGACAGGGGTCCTTTATGGGTGAAGCTTTCTTT. Translated, it gives CASRSRQGSFMGEAFF.

V gene TRBV11-2 combines with J gene TRBJ2-4; the D gene is possibly TRBD1 (6 bases). The CDR3 has 15 amino acids. Germline values: CDR1 SGHAT, CDR2 FQNNGV. V was pared by 8 bases and J by 0 bases, with 14 bases between. CDR3 DNA: TGTGCCAGCGGGAGTACAGGGTTAGCCAAAAACATTCAGTACTTC. Translation: CASGSTGLAKNIQYF.

The gene calls are TRBV11-2 and TRBJ1-2, with 7 bases fitting TRBD1. V was pared by 3 bases and J by 4 bases, with 2 bases of the junction left unmatched. Germline loops: CDR1 SGHAT, CDR2 FQNNGV. The CDR3 runs 13 residues. DNA for the CDR3: TGTGCCAGCAGCTTGGGACAGTTCTATGGCTACACCTTC. Its translation is CASSLGQFYGYTF.

This clone showed up just once. The V and J genes are TRBV18 and TRBJ1-5; the match to TRBD1 covers 7 bases. This CDR3 spans 13 amino acids. V lost 9 bases and J lost 0; bases outside the gene matches: 2. Germline V gives CDR1 KGHSH, CDR2 LQKENI. The CDR3 loop reads CASTGDSNQPQHF. The CDR3 nucleotides read TGTGCCAGTACAGGGGATAGCAATCAGCCCCAGCATTTT.

The chain links TRBV9 to TRBJ2-3; 9 bases align to TRBD2. The CDR3 runs to 16 residues. The germline V gene encodes CDR1 SGDLS and CDR2 YYNGEE. The V and J ends lost 4 bases and 3 bases, in that order; junction bases with no gene match: 9. This CDR3 is CASSPAAGGHTDTQYF. The CDR3 coding sequence is TGTGCCAGCAGCCCGGCGGCGGGGGGGCATACAGATACGCAGTATTTT.

The rearrangement uses TRBV7-3 and TRBJ2-1; 9 nucleotides line up with TRBD1. Per the germline V gene, CDR1 is SGHTA and CDR2 is FQGTGA. V gave up 2 bases and J gave up 4 bases; unmatched junction bases: 3. CDR3 length: 15 residues. The CDR3 DNA reads as TGTGCCAGCAGCTTATTGGGACAGGGTTACAATGAGCAGTTCTTC. This translates into CASSLLGQGYNEQFF.

With regard to this clone: At the DNA level, this CDR3 is encoded by other sequences in the same sample as well. The chain employs TRBV2 and TRBJ2-1, with 11 bases matching TRBD2. Germline trimming cut 8 bases from V and 5 bases from J; bases unmatched to any gene: 2. The length of the CDR3 is 13 residues. The V gene's germline CDR1 is SNHLY and CDR2 FYNNEI. The CDR3 protein is CASRLAGNNEQFF. CDR3 sequence (DNA): TGTGCCAGCCGACTAGCGGGGAACAATGAGCAGTTCTTC.